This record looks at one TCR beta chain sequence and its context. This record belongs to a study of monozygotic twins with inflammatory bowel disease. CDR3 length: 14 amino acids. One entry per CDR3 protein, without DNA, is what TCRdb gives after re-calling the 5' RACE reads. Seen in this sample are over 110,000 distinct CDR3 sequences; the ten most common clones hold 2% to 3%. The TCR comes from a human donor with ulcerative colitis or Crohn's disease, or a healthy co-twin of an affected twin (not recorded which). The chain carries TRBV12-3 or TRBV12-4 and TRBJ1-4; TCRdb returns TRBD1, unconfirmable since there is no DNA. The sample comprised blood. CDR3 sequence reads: CASSSGTANEKLFF.